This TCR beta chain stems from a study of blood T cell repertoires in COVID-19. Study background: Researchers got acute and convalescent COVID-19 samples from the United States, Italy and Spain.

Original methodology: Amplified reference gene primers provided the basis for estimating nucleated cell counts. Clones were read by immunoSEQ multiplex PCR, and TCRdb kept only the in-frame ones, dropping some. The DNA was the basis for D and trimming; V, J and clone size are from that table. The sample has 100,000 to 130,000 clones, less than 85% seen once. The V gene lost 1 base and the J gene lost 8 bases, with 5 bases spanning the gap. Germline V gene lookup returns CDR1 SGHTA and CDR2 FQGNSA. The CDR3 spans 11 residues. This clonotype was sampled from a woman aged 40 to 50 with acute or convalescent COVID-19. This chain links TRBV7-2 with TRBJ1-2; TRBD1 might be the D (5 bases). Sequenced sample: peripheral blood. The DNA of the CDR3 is TGTGCCAGCAGCTTAGGGGGCGGCTACACCTTC. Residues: CASSLGGGYTF.